The T cell receptor (beta chain) under discussion was sequenced for a study of blood T cell repertoires in COVID-19. About the study: Acute-phase and convalescent COVID-19 samples originated in the United States, Italy and Spain. In each case, the material was cDNA or gDNA derived from T cells, B-cell-depleted T cells, or PBMCs.

Per the original methods: Estimation of nucleated cell counts relied on the amplification of reference gene primers. Clones were sequenced by immunoSEQ multiplex PCR, and TCRdb holds only the in-frame ones, with some missing. Clonal size and the V and J genes are those of that table, whereas D and trimming came from the DNA. This table holds some 70,000 clones, 70% to 85% found once. Trimming took 6 bases from V and 0 from J; bases not matched to a gene: 11. The CDR3 covers 18 residues. Germline V gene lookup returns CDR1 LGHDT and CDR2 YNNKEL (reference sequence). J is TRBJ2-1 and V is TRBV3-1 (or the pseudogene TRBV3-2); TRBD2 aligns across 10 bases. Input material: peripheral blood. The receptor comes from a woman in her fifties or sixties with acute or convalescent COVID-19. The chain's CDR3 is CASSTLAGAAHSYNEQFF. The CDR3 coding sequence is TGTGCCAGCAGTACGCTAGCGGGGGCTGCTCACTCCTACAATGAGCAGTTCTTC.